Given below is one T cell receptor beta chain in context. The data were taken from a study of blood T cell repertoires in COVID-19. CDR3 length equals 15 residues. J lost 7 bases, V lost 6 bases, and 7 bases had no gene match. CDR1 and CDR2 from the germline V gene are MRHNA and SNTAGT. In the original workflow: Amplifying reference gene primers gave estimates of nucleated cell counts. Generated by immunoSEQ multiplex PCR, the TCRdb table keeps only in-frame clones and is missing some. V, J and clone size are taken as reported in that table, and D and trimming were inferred from the DNA itself. The repertoire holds fewer than 250,000 clones, with 92% as singletons.

The sequencing input was peripheral blood. The clonotype was recovered from a man aged 25-45 years with acute or convalescent COVID-19. The chain employs TRBV6-4 and TRBJ2-2; TRBD1 aligns across 11 bases. CDR3 residues: CASSPGQGAVGELFF. In nucleotides, the CDR3 is TGTGCCAGCAGCCCCGGACAGGGGGCGGTCGGGGAGCTGTTTTTT.